The next 15 T cell receptor beta chains were all read from a single sample in a study of blood T cell repertoires in COVID-19. Measured with immunoSEQ multiplex PCR; TCRdb has only the in-frame clones, and not every one. The table has approximately 300,000 clones, around 90% seen once. Sequencing was performed on PBMCs or T cells enriched from blood (not recorded which). These TCRs come from a young woman with acute COVID-19.

The V and J genes are TRBV7-9 and TRBJ2-2; D remains ambiguous. Germline values: CDR1 SEHNR, CDR2 FQNEAQ (reference sequence). The V gene lost 5 bases and the J gene lost 3 bases, with 7 bases spanning the gap. The CDR3 is 13 residues long. The CDR3 region has the DNA TGTGCCAGCAGCCTCCAGGACACCGGGGAGCTGTTTTTT. Translating gives CASSLQDTGELFF.

J is TRBJ1-2 and V is TRBV28; D not resolved. Trimming took off 7 bases at V and 0 bases at J, with 12 bases between the two ends. There are 14 residues in the CDR3. CDR1 and CDR2 (germline): MDHEN, SYDVKM. CDR3 DNA: TGTGCCAGCAAAGAACAGAGAACTAACTATGGCTACACCTTC. Protein sequence: CASKEQRTNYGYTF.

This clone has just a few counts. Germline is not matched at one junction end, which may reflect a read error. The chain couples TRBV28 to TRBJ1-2, with 7 bases identical to TRBD1. Germline CDR1 reads MDHEN; CDR2 reads SYDVKM. The CDR3 has 14 amino acids. CDR3 nucleotide sequence: TGTGCCAGCAGTTCCATTGGACAGGACTACGGCTACACCTTC. Its protein is CASSSIGQDYGYTF.

V and J are TRBV30 and TRBJ1-3; D ambiguous. The V and J ends lost 1 base and 2 bases respectively, with 9 bases between them. This CDR3 spans 14 amino acids. Per the germline V gene, CDR1 is GTSNPN and CDR2 is SVGIG (reference sequence). CDR3 region: CAWSGPGTGNTIYF. The CDR3 region has the DNA TGTGCCTGGAGTGGGCCGGGGACTGGAAACACCATATATTTT.

The sample holds many counts of this clone. The chain carries TRBV5-1 and TRBJ2-2, with D unresolved. The CDR3 contains 13 residues. In germline, CDR1 is SGHRS, CDR2 YFSETQ. Trimming cost V 3 bases and J 1 base, with 4 bases left between them. The CDR3 region has the DNA TGCGCCAGCAGCTCAGAGAACACCGGGGAGCTGTTTTTT. Its translation is CASSSENTGELFF.

V is TRBV10-3 and J is TRBJ2-7, with D maybe TRBD1 (5 bases). Germline CDR1 ENHRY, CDR2 SYGVKD. This CDR3 has 17 residues. The V end was cut by 2 bases, the J end by 3 bases, with 20 bases between. CDR3 loop: CAISEPESMTDNYEQYF. The CDR3, as DNA: TGTGCCATCAGTGAGCCGGAAAGTATGACAGACAACTACGAGCAGTACTTC.

This chain uses TRBV25-1 with TRBJ1-4; 7 bases line up with TRBD1. This CDR3 comprises 12 residues. After removal of 10 bases from V and 5 bases from J, the junction contained 4 bases not matched to a gene. CDR1 is MGHDK, CDR2 SYGVNS, per germline. In nucleotides, the CDR3 is TGTGCCACGGCGGGACAGAATGAAAAACTGTTTTTT. Encoded protein: CATAGQNEKLFF.

The gene calls are TRBV19 and TRBJ1-6, with TRBD1 matching 7 bases. With 4 bases clipped from V and 4 bases from J, the junction kept 10 bases outside the gene matches. The CDR3 consists of 17 residues. Germline-derived CDR1 and CDR2 are LNHDA and SQIVND (reference sequence). The CDR3 sequence is CASSTNPGQRYNSPLHF. As DNA, the CDR3 is TGTGCCAGTAGTACAAATCCGGGACAGCGATATAATTCACCCCTCCACTTT.

The sample holds one count of this clone. The rearrangement joins TRBV11-2 to TRBJ2-2; 7 bases match TRBD2. V was clipped by 5 bases and J by 7 bases; unmatched bases: 7. Germline V CDR1 and CDR2: SGHAT, FQNNGV. The CDR3 is 14 residues long. The CDR3 DNA sequence: TGTGCCAGCAGCCCATCAGGCGGGAGCGGGGAGCTGTTTTTT. Its translation is CASSPSGGSGELFF.

The rearrangement links TRBV28 to TRBJ2-1; 9 bases match TRBD1. CDR1 and CDR2 (germline): MDHEN, SYDVKM. V trimming: 10 bases; J trimming: 1 base; junction bases outside the gene matches: 17. This CDR3 contains 18 residues. The CDR3 DNA reads TGTGCCACCTACGCCGGGACAGGGAGAGACTTTTCCTACAATGAGCAGTTCTTC. As protein: CATYAGTGRDFSYNEQFF.

The chain recombines TRBV25-1 with TRBJ1-1; D unclear. CDR1 is MGHDK, CDR2 SYGVNS, per germline. The CDR3 runs 13 residues. Trimming stripped 4 bases from V and 0 bases from J, with 6 bases between. The CDR3 bases are TGTGCCAGCAGTGTATACATGAACACTGAAGCTTTCTTT. Translated: CASSVYMNTEAFF.

This sequence joins TRBV9 and TRBJ1-2, with TRBD1 identical over 9 bases. J was trimmed by 4 bases and V by 4 bases; bases with no gene match: 11. CDR3 length equals 16 residues. Germline V gene sequence: CDR1 SGDLS, CDR2 YYNGEE. CDR3 bases: TGTGCCAGCAGCTACCCAATTGACAGGGGGACCTATGGCTACACCTTC. As protein: CASSYPIDRGTYGYTF. The full variable domain, rest sourced from reference TRBV9 and TRBJ1-2, is DSGVTQTPKHLITATGQRVTLRCSPRSGDLSVYWYQQSLDQGLQFLIQYYNGEERAKGNILERFSAQQFPDLHSELNLSSLELGDSALYFCASSYPIDRGTYGYTFGSGTRLTVV.

The chain links TRBV28 to TRBJ2-7; D remains unclear. The CDR3 loop spans 11 amino acids. In germline, CDR1 is MDHEN, CDR2 SYDVKM. Deletions cut 6 bases from V and 4 bases from J, with 7 bases between. The CDR3 protein is CASSIQYEQYF. As DNA, the CDR3 is TGTGCCAGCAGCATTCAATACGAGCAGTACTTC.

This clone was counted a single time. This rearrangement joins TRBV2 to TRBJ2-3; TRBD1 matches at 8 bases. The CDR3 covers 18 residues. CDR1 SNHLY and CDR2 FYNNEI come from the germline V gene. V trimming: 1 base; J trimming: 3 bases; junction bases outside the gene matches: 12. The CDR3 region has the DNA TGTGCCAGCAGTGAAGGGTTTGAGACAGGGGCTAGAACAGATACGCAGTATTTT. It codes for CASSEGFETGARTDTQYF.

The V call is TRBV27, the J call TRBJ1-2, with 9 bases identical to TRBD1. Germline loops: CDR1 MNHEY, CDR2 SMNVEV (reference sequence). The CDR3 loop spans 13 amino acids. Trimming at V came to 6 bases and at J to 8 bases, leaving 7 bases not matched to a gene. CDR3 sequence (DNA): TGTGCCAGCAGCTTACAGGGGGCGGACGGCTACACCTTC. Protein product: CASSLQGADGYTF.